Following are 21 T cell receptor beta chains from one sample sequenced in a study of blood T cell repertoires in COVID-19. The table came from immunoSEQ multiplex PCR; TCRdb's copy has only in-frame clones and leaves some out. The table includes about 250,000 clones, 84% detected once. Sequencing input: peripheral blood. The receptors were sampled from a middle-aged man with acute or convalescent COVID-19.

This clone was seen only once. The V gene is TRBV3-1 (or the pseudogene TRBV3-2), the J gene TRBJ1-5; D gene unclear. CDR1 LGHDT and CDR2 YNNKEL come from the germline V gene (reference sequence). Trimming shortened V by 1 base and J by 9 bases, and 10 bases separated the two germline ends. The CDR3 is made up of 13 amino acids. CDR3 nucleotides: TGTGCCAGCAGCCAAGGGGCCGGATCGCCCCAGCATTTT. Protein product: CASSQGAGSPQHF.

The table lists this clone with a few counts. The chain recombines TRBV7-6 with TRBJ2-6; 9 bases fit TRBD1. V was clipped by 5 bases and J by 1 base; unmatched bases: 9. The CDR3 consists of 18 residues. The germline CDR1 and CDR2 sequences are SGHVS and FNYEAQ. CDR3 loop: CASSHRDRDSSGANVLTF. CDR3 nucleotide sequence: TGTGCCAGCAGCCACCGGGACAGGGATTCGTCTGGGGCCAACGTCCTGACTTTC.

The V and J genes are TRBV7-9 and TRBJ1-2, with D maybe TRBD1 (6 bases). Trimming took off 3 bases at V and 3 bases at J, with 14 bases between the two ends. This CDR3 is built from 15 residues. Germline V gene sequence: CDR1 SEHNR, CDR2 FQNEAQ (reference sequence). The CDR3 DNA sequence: TGTGCCAGCAGCTTCCCCCCCCCAGGGGACTATGGCTACACCTTC. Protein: CASSFPPPGDYGYTF.

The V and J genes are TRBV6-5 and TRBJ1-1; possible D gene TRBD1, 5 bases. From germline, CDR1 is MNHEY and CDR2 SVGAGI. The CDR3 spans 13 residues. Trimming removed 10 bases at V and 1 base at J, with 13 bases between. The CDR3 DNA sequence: TGTGCCACTCGCAGGACAACGAACACTGAAGCTTTCTTT. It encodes CATRRTTNTEAFF.

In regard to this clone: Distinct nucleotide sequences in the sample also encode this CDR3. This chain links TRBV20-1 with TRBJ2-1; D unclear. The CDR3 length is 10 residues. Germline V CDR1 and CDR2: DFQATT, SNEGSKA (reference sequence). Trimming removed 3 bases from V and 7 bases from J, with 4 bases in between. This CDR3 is CSARANEQFF. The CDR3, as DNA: TGCAGTGCTAGGGCAAATGAGCAGTTCTTC.

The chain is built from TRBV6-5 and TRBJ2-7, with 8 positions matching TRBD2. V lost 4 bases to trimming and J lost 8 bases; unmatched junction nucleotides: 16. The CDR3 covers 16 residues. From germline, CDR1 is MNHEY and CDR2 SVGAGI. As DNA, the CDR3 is TGTGCCAGCAGTTGGTCTGGGACTAGTGGCCTACGACAGCAGTACTTC. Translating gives CASSWSGTSGLRQQYF.

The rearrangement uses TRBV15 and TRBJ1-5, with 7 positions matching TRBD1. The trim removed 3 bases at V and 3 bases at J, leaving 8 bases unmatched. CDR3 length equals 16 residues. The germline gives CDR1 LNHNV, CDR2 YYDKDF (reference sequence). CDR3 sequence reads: CATSRTTQGDNQPQHF. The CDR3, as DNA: TGTGCCACCAGCAGGACGACTCAGGGGGACAATCAGCCCCAGCATTTT. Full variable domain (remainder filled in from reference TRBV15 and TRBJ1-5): DAMVIQNPRYQVTQFGKPVTLSCSQTLNHNVMYWYQQKSSQAPKLLFHYYDKDFNNEADTPDNFQSRRPNTSFCFLDIRSPGLGDTAMYLCATSRTTQGDNQPQHFGDGTRLSIL.

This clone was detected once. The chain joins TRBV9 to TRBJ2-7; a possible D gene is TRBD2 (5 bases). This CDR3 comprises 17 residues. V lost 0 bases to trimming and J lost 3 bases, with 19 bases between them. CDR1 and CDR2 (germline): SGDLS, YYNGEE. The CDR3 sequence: CASSVGLDSFKGYEQYF. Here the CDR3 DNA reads TGTGCCAGCAGCGTAGGATTGGACTCCTTTAAGGGCTACGAGCAGTACTTC. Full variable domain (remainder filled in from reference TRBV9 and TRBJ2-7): DSGVTQTPKHLITATGQRVTLRCSPRSGDLSVYWYQQSLDQGLQFLIQYYNGEERAKGNILERFSAQQFPDLHSELNLSSLELGDSALYFCASSVGLDSFKGYEQYFGPGTRLTVT.

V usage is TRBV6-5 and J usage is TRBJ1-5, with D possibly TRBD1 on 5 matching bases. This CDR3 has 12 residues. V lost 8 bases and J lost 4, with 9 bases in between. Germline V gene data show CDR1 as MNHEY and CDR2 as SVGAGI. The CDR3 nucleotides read TGTGCCAGCGGGCGGGGGAATCAGCCCCAGCATTTT. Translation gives CASGRGNQPQHF.

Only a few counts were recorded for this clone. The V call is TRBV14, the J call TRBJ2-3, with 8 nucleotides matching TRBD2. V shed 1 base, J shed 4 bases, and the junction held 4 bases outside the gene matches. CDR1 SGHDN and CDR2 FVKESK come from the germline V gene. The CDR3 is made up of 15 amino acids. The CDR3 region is CASSQVAGSADTQYF. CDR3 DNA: TGTGCCAGCAGCCAAGTAGCGGGAAGTGCAGATACGCAGTATTTT.

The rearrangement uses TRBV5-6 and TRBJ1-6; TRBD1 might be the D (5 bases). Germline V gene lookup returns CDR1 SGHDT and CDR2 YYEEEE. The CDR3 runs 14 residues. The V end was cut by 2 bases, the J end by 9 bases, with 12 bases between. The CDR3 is CASSFGAMGSPLHF. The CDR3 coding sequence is TGTGCCAGCAGCTTTGGGGCCATGGGTTCACCCCTCCACTTT.

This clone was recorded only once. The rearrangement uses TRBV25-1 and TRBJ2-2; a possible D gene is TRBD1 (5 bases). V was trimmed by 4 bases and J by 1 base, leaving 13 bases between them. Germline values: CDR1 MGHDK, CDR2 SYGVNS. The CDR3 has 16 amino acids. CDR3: CASSVDRLRNTGELFF. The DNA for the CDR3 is TGTGCCAGCAGTGTCGACAGACTCCGGAACACCGGGGAGCTGTTTTTT.

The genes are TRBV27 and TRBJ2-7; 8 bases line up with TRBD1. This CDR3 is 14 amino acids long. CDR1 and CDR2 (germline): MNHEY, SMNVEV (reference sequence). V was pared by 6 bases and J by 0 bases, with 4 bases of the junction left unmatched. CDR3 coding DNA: TGTGCCAGCAGACCGGGACAGGTCTCCTACGAGCAGTACTTC. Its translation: CASRPGQVSYEQYF.

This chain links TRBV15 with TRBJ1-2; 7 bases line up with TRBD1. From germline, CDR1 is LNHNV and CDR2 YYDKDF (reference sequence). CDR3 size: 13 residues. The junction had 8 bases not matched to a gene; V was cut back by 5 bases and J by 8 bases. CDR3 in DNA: TGTGCCACCAGCGGCGAGGGGGCGGGAGGCTACACCTTC. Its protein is CATSGEGAGGYTF.

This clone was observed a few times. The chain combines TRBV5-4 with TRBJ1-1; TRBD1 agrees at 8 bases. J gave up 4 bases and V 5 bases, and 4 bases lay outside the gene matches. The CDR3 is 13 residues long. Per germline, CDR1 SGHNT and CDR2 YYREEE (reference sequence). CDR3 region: CASRATGGTEAFF. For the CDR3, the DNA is TGTGCCAGCAGAGCCACAGGGGGCACTGAAGCTTTCTTT.

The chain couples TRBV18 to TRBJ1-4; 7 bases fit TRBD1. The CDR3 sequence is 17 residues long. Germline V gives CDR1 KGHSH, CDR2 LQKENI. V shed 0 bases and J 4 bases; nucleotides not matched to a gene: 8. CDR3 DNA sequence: TGTGCCAGCTCACCACCGCAGCAGGGGGTAGTTAATGAAAAACTGTTTTTT. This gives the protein CASSPPQQGVVNEKLFF.

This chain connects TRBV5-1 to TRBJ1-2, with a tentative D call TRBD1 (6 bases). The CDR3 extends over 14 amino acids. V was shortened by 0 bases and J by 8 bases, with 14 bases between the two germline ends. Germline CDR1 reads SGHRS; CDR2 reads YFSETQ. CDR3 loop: CASSLAWAGEGYTF. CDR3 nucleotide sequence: TGCGCCAGCAGCTTGGCCTGGGCAGGGGAAGGCTACACCTTC.

The CDR3 DNA follows: TGTGCCAGCAGTCAACTCGGGGGGATAGACTATGGCTACACCTTC. This codes for CASSQLGGIDYGYTF. This chain connects TRBV6-5 to TRBJ1-2; perhaps TRBD1 as D (5 bases). This CDR3 contains 15 residues. CDR1 and CDR2 from the germline V gene are MNHEY and SVGAGI. Trimming shortened V by 5 bases and J by 3 bases, and 16 bases separated the two germline ends.

The CDR3: CASSPRTGVNQPQHF. DNA of the CDR3: TGTGCCAGCAGCCCAAGGACAGGGGTCAATCAGCCCCAGCATTTT. The chain has TRBV11-2 and TRBJ1-5; 9 bases match TRBD1. V trimming: 5 bases; J trimming: 3 bases; junction bases outside the gene matches: 5. Germline V gene lookup returns CDR1 SGHAT and CDR2 FQNNGV. The CDR3 has 15 amino acids.

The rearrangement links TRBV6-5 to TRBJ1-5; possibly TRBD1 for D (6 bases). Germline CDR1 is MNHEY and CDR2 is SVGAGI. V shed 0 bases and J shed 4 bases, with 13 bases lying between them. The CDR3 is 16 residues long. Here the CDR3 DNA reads TGTGCCAGCAGTTACTCCGCAGGGGCATCAAATCAGCCCCAGCATTTT. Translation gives CASSYSAGASNQPQHF.

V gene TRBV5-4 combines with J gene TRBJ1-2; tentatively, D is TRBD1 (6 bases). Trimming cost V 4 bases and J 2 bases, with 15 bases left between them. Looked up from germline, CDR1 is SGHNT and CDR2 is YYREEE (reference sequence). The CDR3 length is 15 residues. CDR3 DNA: TGTGCCAGCAGCCACAGGAGGGGGGGAAACTATGGCTACACCTTC. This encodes CASSHRRGGNYGYTF.